This T cell receptor beta chain was identified in a study of patients and donors after allogeneic stem cell transplantation. This clonotype was seen a handful of times. Germline assignment: CDR1 ENHRY and CDR2 SYGVKD. The CDR3 has 15 amino acids. V was trimmed by 2 bases and J by 7 bases, leaving 15 bases between them. From the RT-PCR reads, TCRdb called clonotypes with MiXCR, one entry per CDR3 protein. The sample includes under 200,000 distinct CDR3 sequences, 30% seen only once; the top ten take roughly 3.2%. The J gene is TRBJ1-5, the V gene TRBV10-3; D may be TRBD1 (5 bases). The sample consisted of blood, either unsorted or a sorted T cell fraction (not recorded which). The TCR was taken from a human donor who was either an allogeneic HSCT recipient or a stem cell or donor lymphocyte infusion donor (not recorded which). It is not recorded whose cells these are; they may come from a transplant donor. CDR3 residues: CAISEPGGEGQPQHF. Written as DNA, the CDR3 is TGTGCCATCAGTGAGCCAGGAGGGGAGGGGCAGCCCCAGCATTTT.